The present T cell receptor (beta chain) was sequenced within a study of CD8 T cells in Susac syndrome. Reverse transcription of roughly 0.45 to 1 ug RNA used random hexamers. Across 54 Vbeta and 13 Jbeta, TCR beta CDR3 was amplified with immunoSEQ multiplex PCR. TCRdb ran MiXCR on the immunoSEQ multiplex PCR reads and lists one entry per CDR3 protein. The profile shows about 130,000 distinct CDR3 sequences, about 96% of them singletons. Germline V gene lookup returns CDR1 SEHNR and CDR2 FQNEAQ (reference sequence). Trimming removed 8 bases at V and 5 bases at J, with 9 bases between. The length of the CDR3 is 11 residues.

The receptor's source is a human donor in good health. V usage is TRBV7-9 and J usage is TRBJ2-5, with D unclear. The specimen sequenced was CD4+ T cells from PBMCs. The CDR3 coding sequence is TGTGCCAGCGCCCCTCTGGAGACCCAGTACTTC. Amino acid sequence: CASAPLETQYF. The entire variable domain, with the rest obtained from reference TRBV7-9 and TRBJ2-5, is as follows: DTGVSQNPRHKITKRGQNVTFRCDPISEHNRLYWYRQTLGQGPEFLTYFQNEAQLEKSRLLSDRFSAERPKGSFSTLEIQRTEQGDSAMYLCASAPLETQYFGPGTRLLVL.